These T cell receptor beta chains were read from a single sample in a study of post-analysis software for immune sequencing data. TCRdb re-called the PCR reads through MiXCR, storing one row per CDR3 protein. The data show hundreds of thousands of distinct CDR3 sequences, 25% to 30% seen once. Sequenced: blood. The receptors were gathered from a girl aged 10 to 17 with multiple sclerosis. Both conserved end residues are part of each CDR3. The D gene is left open where the match is weak. Clone size, where shown, is once, few, many, or a class for clones that have expanded.

j_call d_call v_call clone_size cdr3_nt cdr3_aa
TRBJ1-1 TRBD1 TRBV20-1 NA TGCAGTGCTAGAGGGAGGGCAGGGGGCGATCCGAACACTGAAGCTTTCTTT CSARGRAGGDPNTEAFF
TRBJ2-7 TRBD2 TRBV28 NA TGTGCCAGCAGGGAGGGACTAGCGGCCTACGAGCAGTACTTC CASREGLAAYEQYF
TRBJ2-7 NA TRBV28 NA TGTGCCAGCAGTTTAAGAGGAGAGCGGTACTTC CASSLRGERYF
TRBJ1-2 NA TRBV9 NA TGTGCCAGCAGCGTAGTAGTAGGCTATGGCTACACCTTC CASSVVVGYGYTF
TRBJ2-5 NA TRBV12-3/TRBV12-4 few TGTGCCAGCAGCCCCGGGACGGAGCGAGAGACCCAGTACTTC CASSPGTERETQYF
TRBJ1-1 NA TRBV4-3 few TGCGCCAGCAGCCTTCTCAGGGTTGGCACTGAAGCTTTCTTT CASSLLRVGTEAFF
TRBJ2-1 TRBD2 TRBV6-1 few TGTGCCAGCAGCCCCCTTAGACCGGGACTAGCGGGAGGGGGAAATGAGCAGTTCTTC CASSPLRPGLAGGGNEQFF
TRBJ1-5 NA TRBV15 few TGTGCCACCAGCAACCCGAATCAGCCCCAGCATTTT CATSNPNQPQHF
TRBJ1-2 NA TRBV12-5 few TGTGCTAGTGGCATTAACTATGGCTACACCTTC CASGINYGYTF
TRBJ2-5 NA TRBV24-1 many TGTGCCACCAGTGATACAGCGAACCAAGAGACCCAGTACTTC CATSDTANQETQYF
TRBJ2-6 NA TRBV20-1 NA TGCAGTGCTAGAGATGTACAGAGCTCTGGGGCCAACGTCCTGACTTTC CSARDVQSSGANVLTF
TRBJ1-4 TRBD1 TRBV5-1 NA TGCGCCAGCAACCCGGGACAGGGGTTAGCTAATGAAAAACTGTTTTTT CASNPGQGLANEKLFF
TRBJ1-1 NA TRBV29-1 NA TGCAGCGTCGGCCCAGGCGGGAAGGGCACTGAAGCTTTCTTT CSVGPGGKGTEAFF
TRBJ2-5 NA TRBV29-1 many TGCAGCGTTGAAGATGTGGAGACCCAGTACTTC CSVEDVETQYF
TRBJ2-2 TRBD1 TRBV7-7 NA TGTGCCAGCAGCCTACAGGGGCTGGGCACCGGGGAGCTGTTTTTT CASSLQGLGTGELFF
TRBJ2-1 NA TRBV28 few TGTGCCAGCAGTTTTTCCGGGGCTGAGCAGTTCTTC CASSFSGAEQFF
TRBJ2-5 NA TRBV2 few TGTGCCAGCAGCCATCAGGGGTACCAAGAGACCCAGTACTTC CASSHQGYQETQYF
TRBJ1-1 TRBD1 TRBV4-1 NA TGCGCCAGCAGCAGCCGAGGGACAGCAAACACTGAAGCTTTCTTT CASSSRGTANTEAFF
TRBJ2-7 NA TRBV7-8 few TGTGCCAGCAGACGAGGACGGACCTACGAGCAGTACTTC CASRRGRTYEQYF
TRBJ2-1 TRBD2 TRBV6-5 NA TGTGCCAGCAGCCAGACTAGCGGGGGGGGTGAGCAGTTCTTC CASSQTSGGGEQFF
TRBJ2-5 NA TRBV7-2 NA TGTGCCAGCAGCCGAGCGGACCAAGAGACCCAGTACTTC CASSRADQETQYF
TRBJ2-7 TRBD1 TRBV28 few TGTGCCAGCAATAGACCCGGGACAGCATACTACGAGCAGTACTTC CASNRPGTAYYEQYF
TRBJ1-6 NA TRBV12-3/TRBV12-4 few TGTGCCAGCAGGGGACCAGCCATTTCACCCCTCCACTTT CASRGPAISPLHF
TRBJ2-7 NA TRBV6-2/TRBV6-3 NA TGTGCCAGCACCTCAGCGACCTACGAGCAGTACTTC CASTSATYEQYF
TRBJ1-2 TRBD1 TRBV4-3 NA TGCGCCAGCAGCCGCACGGGACAGGGGTGGCGGGGCTACACCTTC CASSRTGQGWRGYTF
TRBJ2-7 NA TRBV5-4 NA TGTGCCAGCAGCTGGGCTCTTGGGAGCTCCTACGAGCAGTACTTC CASSWALGSSYEQYF
TRBJ2-5 NA TRBV5-1 NA TGCGCCAGCAACTTCCGCCAGCAAGAGACCCAGTACTTC CASNFRQQETQYF
TRBJ1-5 NA TRBV7-2 NA TGTGCCAGCAGCTTAGACGGACCCCGTGGCAATCAGCCCCAGCATTTT CASSLDGPRGNQPQHF
TRBJ2-1 NA TRBV9 few TGTGCCAGCAGCAGAGGGGGTAGCTCCTACAATGAGCAGTTCTTC CASSRGGSSYNEQFF
TRBJ2-7 NA TRBV20-1 few TGCAGTGCTAGGCTTTTGGGACCCTACTACGAGCAGTACTTC CSARLLGPYYEQYF